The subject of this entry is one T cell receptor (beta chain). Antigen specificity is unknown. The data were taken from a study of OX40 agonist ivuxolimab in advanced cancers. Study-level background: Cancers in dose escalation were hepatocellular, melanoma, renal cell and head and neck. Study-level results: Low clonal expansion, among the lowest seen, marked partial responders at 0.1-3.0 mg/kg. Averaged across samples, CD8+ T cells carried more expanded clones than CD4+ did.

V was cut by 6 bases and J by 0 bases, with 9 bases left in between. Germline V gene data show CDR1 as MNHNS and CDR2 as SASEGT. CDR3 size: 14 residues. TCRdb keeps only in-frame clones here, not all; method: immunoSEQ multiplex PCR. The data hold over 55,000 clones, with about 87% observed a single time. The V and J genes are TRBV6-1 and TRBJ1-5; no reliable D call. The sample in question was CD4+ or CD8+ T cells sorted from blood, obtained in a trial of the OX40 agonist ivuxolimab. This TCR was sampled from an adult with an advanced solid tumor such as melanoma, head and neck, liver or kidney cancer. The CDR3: CASRLDVSNQPQHF. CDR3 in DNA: TGTGCCAGCAGATTGGACGTTAGCAATCAGCCCCAGCATTTT.